The clone carrying this T cell receptor beta chain was picked up many times. Its antigen remains unknown. The CDR3 has 15 amino acids. V was pared by 1 base and J by 1 base, with 3 bases of the junction left unmatched. Germline values: CDR1 MGHRA, CDR2 YSYEKL. The record originates from a study of T cells in Graves' hyperthyroidism and ophthalmopathy. Findings and caveats of the study: Ophthalmopathy was model-predicted a median about 6 months pre-onset.

Researchers took RNA transcripts and amplified the TCR beta CDR3 regions from them. Using the HTBI primer set, a first-round RT-PCR was run on the TCR CDR3. One entry per CDR3 protein, called by TCRdb with MiXCR from the multiplex PCR reads. The sample has approximately 560,000 distinct CDR3 sequences; around 14% are singletons. The chain recombines TRBV4-1 with TRBJ1-2, with TRBD1 matching over 7 bases. Sequencing was carried out using blood. This receptor was obtained from a woman aged 25 to 45 with Graves' hyperthyroidism. The CDR3 DNA is TGCGCCAGCAGCCAAGGAGGGGGCAGTAACTATGGCTACACCTTC. It codes for CASSQGGGSNYGYTF.